These T cell receptor beta chains were read from a single sample in a study of T cells in Graves' hyperthyroidism and ophthalmopathy. TCRdb recomputed calls from the multiplex PCR reads with MiXCR, one row per CDR3 protein. The profile covers 300,000 to 400,000 distinct CDR3 sequences, with roughly 14% appearing a single time and 20% to 25% taken by the ten largest. What was sequenced was blood. The receptor source for this set is a woman between 25 and 40 years old with Graves' hyperthyroidism. Each CDR3 is given with its conserved first and last residue. The D gene is left open where the match is weak.

>TRBJ2-7|-|TRBV28
CASRGAGVPYEQYF
>TRBJ2-2|-|TRBV2
CASSGSTGELFF
>TRBJ2-7|TRBD1|TRBV5-1
CASSHRTGHEQYF
>TRBJ1-2|TRBD1|TRBV25-1
CASSGGQGVEEGYTF
>TRBJ1-3|-|TRBV11-2
CASSLEPLGNTIYF
>TRBJ1-6|TRBD1|TRBV6-1
CASRRDSNSPLHF
>TRBJ2-7|-|TRBV6-1
CASSPDASKSYEQYF
>TRBJ2-1|-|TRBV7-2
CASSLESAGYEQFF
>TRBJ2-5|-|TRBV5-1
CASSLGRATGTGETQYF
>TRBJ2-7|TRBD1|TRBV30
CAWSGGGQGQGQYF
>TRBJ2-7|-|TRBV3-1
CASSHLGPQGIGYEQYF
>TRBJ1-5|-|TRBV24-1
CATSDFYSNQPQHF
>TRBJ2-2|TRBD1|TRBV7-2
CASNPTGGMAGELFF
>TRBJ2-1|TRBD2|TRBV11-1
CASSLLAGVSISYNEQFF
>TRBJ2-1|-|TRBV2
CASSDQAGVYNEQFF
>TRBJ2-3|-|TRBV5-1
CASNPGPSTDTQYF
>TRBJ2-1|-|TRBV6-5
CASSYGDTYNEQFF
>TRBJ2-3|-|TRBV2
CASSEQVWDTYF
>TRBJ1-1|-|TRBV18
CASSPQLDTEAFF
>TRBJ1-5|-|TRBV5-6
CASSLRHQPQHF
>TRBJ2-3|-|TRBV30
CAWSVKDTQYF
>TRBJ2-1|-|TRBV7-9
CASTEQGMTYNEQFF
>TRBJ1-1|-|TRBV18
CASSPSANTEAFF
>TRBJ2-3|-|TRBV6-1
CASSEHTTDTQYF
>TRBJ2-7|TRBD1|TRBV6-1
CASSGPTGQWDYEQYF
>TRBJ1-2|TRBD1|TRBV20-1
CSATRQGAVLDGYTF
>TRBJ1-3|-|TRBV5-1
CASSLEAASGNTIYF
>TRBJ1-5|-|TRBV28
CASTSDWGNQPQHF
>TRBJ2-7|-|TRBV7-9
CASSLIHTYEQYF
>TRBJ2-7|-|TRBV20-1
CSLFGWPSKEQYF
>TRBJ2-7|TRBD1|TRBV20-1
CSAQTGPEQYF
>TRBJ2-7|-|TRBV28
CASKGRRSNYEQYF
>TRBJ2-7|TRBD2|TRBV30
CAWSRLAGLYEQYF
>TRBJ1-5|TRBD1|TRBV20-1
CSASRDSSNQPQHF
>TRBJ1-2|-|TRBV2
CASSLASWTF
>TRBJ1-4|-|TRBV12-3/TRBV12-4
CASSQVTATNEKLFF
>TRBJ1-1|-|TRBV2
CASKFGSENTEAFF
>TRBJ2-1|TRBD2|TRBV6-1
CASPGLAGVREQFF
>TRBJ2-7|-|TRBV6-1
CASSSTGLQPYEQYF
>TRBJ2-1|TRBD2|TRBV2
CASSELSGSSHEQFF
>TRBJ2-7|-|TRBV12-3/TRBV12-4
CASSAAPGTYSYEQYF
>TRBJ2-7|TRBD2|TRBV30
CAWRVAGGFYEQYF
>TRBJ2-2|-|TRBV11-1
CASSLEQGPGELFF
>TRBJ2-7|TRBD2|TRBV29-1
CSVGQREKGWEQYF
>TRBJ2-3|-|TRBV3-1
CASSQDAEGQRFLVTDTQYF
>TRBJ1-4|-|TRBV12-3/TRBV12-4
CASSSRGAANEKLFF